The 22 T cell receptor beta chains reported below all come from one sample, sequenced in a study of T-cell memory formation after mild COVID-19. MiXCR, applied by TCRdb to the 5' RACE reads, yields one record per CDR3 protein. The sample gives about 340,000 distinct CDR3 sequences, around 21% of which show up once; roughly an eighth is in the top ten. The material sequenced was PBMCs or a T cell subset sorted from them (not recorded which). Receptors originate from an adult woman who had mild COVID-19 (a few samples of this study predate the infection). Cell type and time point are not known.

This clonotype was seen a handful of times. The V and J genes are TRBV20-1 and TRBJ1-5; possible D gene TRBD1, 6 bases. Per germline, CDR1 DFQATT and CDR2 SNEGSKA (reference sequence). V was cut by 6 bases and J by 0 bases, with 18 bases left in between. The CDR3 consists of 16 residues. The CDR3 nucleotides are TGCAGTGCCGCCGCGGGGGGCCGTTATAGCAATCAGCCCCAGCATTTT. Translating gives CSAAAGGRYSNQPQHF.

V usage is TRBV3-1 and J usage is TRBJ1-1, with no clear D. Trimming pared 4 bases from V and 1 base from J, leaving 10 bases between. Germline V gene sequence: CDR1 LGHDT, CDR2 YNNKEL (reference sequence). The CDR3 runs to 14 residues. CDR3 in amino acids: CASSPRGKNTEAFF. CDR3 coding DNA: TGTGCCAGCAGCCCCCGCGGCAAGAACACTGAAGCTTTCTTT.

In its sample, this clonotype was seen once. J is TRBJ1-2 and V is TRBV4-3, with a tentative D call TRBD1 (5 bases). The CDR3 is made up of 15 amino acids. Looked up from germline, CDR1 is LGHNA and CDR2 is YSLEER. The V end was cut by 0 bases, the J end by 5 bases, with 13 bases between. This chain's CDR3 is CASSQEKTADYGYTF. For the CDR3, the DNA is TGCGCCAGCAGCCAAGAAAAGACAGCCGATTATGGCTACACCTTC.

There are a few counts of this clonotype. This chain joins TRBV5-1 and TRBJ2-2, with TRBD1 identical over 9 bases. Germline CDR1 SGHRS, CDR2 YFSETQ. This CDR3 is built from 15 residues. V shed 4 bases and J 5 bases; nucleotides not matched to a gene: 6. CDR3 in amino acids: CASSGRDRATGELFF. CDR3 nucleotide sequence: TGCGCCAGCAGCGGCCGGGACAGGGCTACCGGGGAGCTGTTTTTT.

The chain links TRBV6-2 or TRBV6-3 to TRBJ2-7; D perhaps matches TRBD1 (5 bases). Trimming removed 6 bases at V and 0 bases at J, with 9 bases between. The CDR3 length is 13 residues. Germline lookup yields CDR1 MNHEY and CDR2 SVGEGT. The CDR3 bases are TGTGCCAGCAGAGGGGTAGCCTCCTACGAGCAGTACTTC. Protein sequence: CASRGVASYEQYF.

The chain employs TRBV12-3 or TRBV12-4 and TRBJ1-2; no reliable D call. This CDR3 spans 14 amino acids. Trimming took off 7 bases at V and 5 bases at J, with 17 bases between the two ends. The CDR3 region is CASTRHAVRYGYTF. In DNA, the CDR3 is TGTGCCAGCACTCGGCACGCGGTACGATATGGCTACACCTTC.

This CDR3 is CASSQDDYGYEQYF. CDR3 sequence (DNA): TGTGCCAGCAGCCAAGACGATTACGGTTACGAGCAGTACTTC. The chain joins TRBV4-2 to TRBJ2-7, with unresolved D. The V gene lost 0 bases and the J gene lost 4 bases, with 10 bases spanning the gap. Germline V gene lookup returns CDR1 LGHNA and CDR2 YNFKEQ. This CDR3 spans 14 amino acids.

CDR3 loop: CTGKAGGTYTQYF. The CDR3 DNA follows: TGCACTGGGAAGGCAGGGGGGACATATACGCAGTATTTT. The J gene is TRBJ2-3, the V gene TRBV20-1; TRBD1 is a possible D gene (7 bases). The CDR3 loop spans 13 amino acids. The germline CDR1 and CDR2 sequences are DFQATT and SNEGSKA (reference sequence).

J is TRBJ1-4 and V is TRBV7-9, with D tentatively TRBD1 (5 bases). Looked up from germline, CDR1 is SEHNR and CDR2 is FQNEAQ (reference sequence). CDR3 size: 15 residues. The V end was cut by 5 bases, the J end by 5 bases, with 15 bases between. This CDR3 reads CASSVTRDGNEKLFF. In DNA, the CDR3 is TGTGCCAGCAGCGTAACCCGGGACGGGAATGAAAAACTGTTTTTT.

The CDR3 protein is CASSYRQGWETQYF. The CDR3 nucleotides are TGTGCCAGCAGTTATCGTCAGGGTTGGGAGACCCAGTACTTC. The chain recombines TRBV6-2 or TRBV6-3 with TRBJ2-5; perhaps TRBD1 as D (5 bases). Germline-derived CDR1 and CDR2 are MNHEY and SVGEGT. Trimming shortened V by 3 bases and J by 5 bases, and 13 bases separated the two germline ends. The CDR3 contains 14 residues.

This clonotype was recorded at least ten times. The gene calls are TRBV10-3 and TRBJ2-1; D gene unclear. CDR3 length equals 13 residues. Trimming shortened V by 3 bases and J by 5 bases, and 8 bases separated the two germline ends. CDR1 is ENHRY and CDR2 is SYGVKD in the germline V gene. The CDR3 nucleotides read TGTGCCATCAGTGATGGGCGAAACAATGAGCAGTTCTTC. This gives the protein CAISDGRNNEQFF.

This clonotype occurred a few times. The genes are TRBV20-1 and TRBJ2-5; no clear D. Trimming shortened V by 6 bases and J by 5 bases, and 25 bases separated the two germline ends. Per germline, CDR1 DFQATT and CDR2 SNEGSKA (reference sequence). CDR3 length: 16 amino acids. CDR3 protein: CSAGSLAVYQGETQYF. The CDR3 DNA reads TGCAGTGCCGGTTCCTTGGCGGTCTATCAAGGGGAGACCCAGTACTTC.

The rearrangement links TRBV30 to TRBJ2-4, with D tentatively TRBD2 (6 bases). With 1 base removed from V and 1 base from J, the gap between germline ends came to 11 bases. Germline V gene sequence: CDR1 GTSNPN, CDR2 SVGIG (reference sequence). The CDR3 covers 15 residues. For the CDR3, the DNA is TGTGCCTGGAGTGAGGAGGGAGTTGCCAAAAACATTCAGTACTTC. It translates to CAWSEEGVAKNIQYF.

This clonotype was detected a few times. This chain uses TRBV6-1 with TRBJ2-1, with D perhaps given as TRBD1 or TRBD2 (5 bases each). CDR1 and CDR2 from the germline V gene are MNHNS and SASEGT. The CDR3 sequence is 13 residues long. The V end was cut by 4 bases, the J end by 5 bases, with 9 bases between. Here the CDR3 reads CASSVGAHNEQFF. CDR3 bases: TGTGCCAGCAGTGTCGGGGCCCACAATGAGCAGTTCTTC.

The V call is TRBV24-1, the J call TRBJ1-2; TRBD1 is a possible D gene (5 bases). The germline gives CDR1 KGHDR, CDR2 SFDVKD. V gave up 5 bases and J gave up 2 bases, with 11 bases separating them. This CDR3 contains 14 residues. This chain's CDR3 is CATSASGGNYGYTF. The CDR3 DNA sequence: TGTGCCACCAGTGCCTCTGGGGGGAACTATGGCTACACCTTC.

J is TRBJ1-1 and V is TRBV7-8, with TRBD1 matching 11 bases. J was trimmed by 3 bases and V by 6 bases; bases with no gene match: 9. Germline V gene sequence: CDR1 SGHVS, CDR2 FQNEAQ. The CDR3 covers 16 residues. The CDR3 spells CASSSTGTGGDTEAFF. CDR3 coding DNA: TGTGCCAGCAGTTCGACCGGGACAGGGGGAGACACTGAAGCTTTCTTT.

This clonotype was recorded a few times. This rearrangement joins TRBV6-2 or TRBV6-3 to TRBJ2-7, with D possibly being TRBD2 (5 bases). V was shortened by 0 bases and J by 2 bases, with 11 bases between the two germline ends. In germline, CDR1 is MNHEY, CDR2 SVGEGT. The CDR3 has 15 residues. CDR3 loop: CASSYSGTRTYEQYF. CDR3 in DNA: TGTGCCAGCAGTTACTCGGGCACTAGGACCTACGAGCAGTACTTC.

The J gene is TRBJ2-3, the V gene TRBV20-1, with TRBD1 identical over 9 bases. The CDR3 is 13 amino acids. Germline values: CDR1 DFQATT, CDR2 SNEGSKA (reference sequence). The CDR3 reads CAQQGAGTDTQYF. CDR3 nucleotides: TGCGCTCAACAGGGGGCCGGCACAGATACGCAGTATTTT.

This clonotype occurred a few times. This chain links TRBV4-3 with TRBJ2-5; the match to TRBD2 covers 8 bases. Trimming at V came to 0 bases and at J to 5 bases, leaving 8 bases not matched to a gene. The CDR3 loop spans 16 amino acids. From germline, CDR1 is LGHNA and CDR2 YSLEER. The CDR3: CASSQDRFRGRETQYF. The DNA for the CDR3 is TGCGCCAGCAGCCAAGATCGTTTTCGCGGGAGGGAGACCCAGTACTTC.

This clonotype was seen more than once but under ten times. The DNA for the CDR3 is TGCAGCGTTGAGGCCACGGGTACCTCTCATGGCTACACCTTC. Encoded protein: CSVEATGTSHGYTF. The chain has TRBV29-1 and TRBJ1-2; no clear D. The CDR3 is 14 residues long. Germline V gene sequence: CDR1 SQVTM, CDR2 ANQGSEA. V shed 3 bases and J shed 6 bases, with 17 bases lying between them.

The sample holds a few counts of this clonotype. The CDR3 here is CASSDSFRDGLHQYNEQFF. The CDR3 nucleotides read TGTGCCAGCAGTGACTCTTTCCGGGACGGCCTCCATCAATACAATGAGCAGTTCTTC. The V and J genes are TRBV6-4 and TRBJ2-1; perhaps D is TRBD1 or TRBD2 (5 bases each). Germline V gives CDR1 MRHNA, CDR2 SNTAGT. Trimming stripped 0 bases from V and 4 bases from J, with 22 bases between. This CDR3 region has 19 residues.

This clonotype was recorded many times. V is TRBV29-1 and J is TRBJ2-5; TRBD2 is a possible D gene (5 bases). This CDR3 is built from 13 residues. CDR1 and CDR2 (germline): SQVTM, ANQGSEA. The V end was cut by 0 bases, the J end by 5 bases, with 10 bases between. DNA for the CDR3: TGCAGCGTTGAAGACGGACTTGCGGAGACCCAGTACTTC. It codes for CSVEDGLAETQYF.